The rows below give T cell receptor beta chains drawn from one sample of a study of shared clonotypes between healthy human individuals. Clones were read by immunoSEQ multiplex PCR, and TCRdb kept only the in-frame ones, dropping some. The sample shows fewer than 1 million clones, around 96% of them seen only once. What was sequenced was naive CD8+ T cells sorted from blood. The receptors originated from a man aged 25 to 45 in good health. Both conserved end residues are part of each CDR3. The order of the fields is CDR3 DNA, CDR3 protein, V gene, D gene, J gene, clone size. D genes are given only for firm matches. The size field is filled for only some rows; it gives once, few, many or a size class.

TGCACCAGCAGCCAAGGAACTACTAGCACAGATACGCAGTATTTT	CTSSQGTTSTDTQYF	TRBV1	-	TRBJ2-3	-
TGTGCCAGCAGCGTAGCGGCCGGGGAGCTGTTTTTT	CASSVAAGELFF	TRBV9	-	TRBJ2-2	-
TGTGCCAGCAGCTCAGGGGGGGGGATTCCGGAGACCCAGTACTTC	CASSSGGGIPETQYF	TRBV7-6	-	TRBJ2-5	-
TGTGCCAGCAGCCCTCGGACAGGGACTTACGAGCAGTACTTC	CASSPRTGTYEQYF	TRBV2	TRBD1	TRBJ2-7	-
TGTGCCAGCAGTCAAGGGTGGGTCCAACCCAATGAGCAGTTCTTC	CASSQGWVQPNEQFF	TRBV6-5	-	TRBJ2-1	once
TGTGCCAGCAGTTATGCGTACAGGGGTGGTGCAGATACGCAGTATTTT	CASSYAYRGGADTQYF	TRBV28	TRBD1	TRBJ2-3	-
TGTGCCATCGGGGGCGGGGTTAACACTGAAGCTTTCTTT	CAIGGGVNTEAFF	TRBV5-4	-	TRBJ1-1	once
TGTGCCAGCAGCTTGGGAAGGAATGGCAATCAGCCCCAGCATTTT	CASSLGRNGNQPQHF	TRBV5-5	-	TRBJ1-5	-
TGTGCCAGCAGCGAGGGACTAGCGACAGATACGCAGTATTTT	CASSEGLATDTQYF	TRBV5-4	TRBD2	TRBJ2-3	-
TGTGCCAGCAGCCCCCGGATAGCTGATACCTACGAGCAGTACTTC	CASSPRIADTYEQYF	TRBV7-9	-	TRBJ2-7	once
TGTGCCACCAGCAGAGAATTTGCTGAAGCTTTCTTT	CATSREFAEAFF	TRBV15	-	TRBJ1-1	-
TGTGCCAGCAGGGGGTTTAAGACAGGGATCTACGAGCAGTACTTC	CASRGFKTGIYEQYF	TRBV2	TRBD1	TRBJ2-7	-
TGCACCAGCAGCCAAGCGGGGCGGCGTTATCCCATATCCTACGAGCAGTACTTC	CTSSQAGRRYPISYEQYF	TRBV1	-	TRBJ2-7	-
TGCAGCGTTGAAGGAGCGGGAGAGTCCAATGAGCAGTTCTTC	CSVEGAGESNEQFF	TRBV29-1	TRBD2	TRBJ2-1	-
TGTGCCAGCAGCCCCTTTATGGACGGATACAATGAGCAGTTCTTC	CASSPFMDGYNEQFF	TRBV7-9	-	TRBJ2-1	few
TGTGCCAGCAGTGTACAGGGGACTTACACTGAAGCTTTCTTT	CASSVQGTYTEAFF	TRBV28	TRBD1	TRBJ1-1	-
TGTGCCAGCTCACCACCGCAGGACTACAATGAGCAGTTCTTC	CASSPPQDYNEQFF	TRBV18	-	TRBJ2-1	-
TGTGCCATCAGAGAAGGCAGCAACGAGCAGTACTTC	CAIREGSNEQYF	TRBV10-3	-	TRBJ2-7	-
TGTGCCAGCAGGGTTTACAATGAGCAGTTCTTC	CASRVYNEQFF	TRBV25-1	-	TRBJ2-1	-
TGTGCCAGCAGCTCCCGGGGGCTGAGCTCCTACAATGAGCAGTTCTTC	CASSSRGLSSYNEQFF	TRBV28	-	TRBJ2-1	-
TGCGCCAGCAGCCCGGGTCCTACCTACGAGCAGTACTTC	CASSPGPTYEQYF	TRBV5-1	-	TRBJ2-7	-
TGTGCCAGCAGCCAAGCTTGGGGGCCTGAAGCTTTCTTT	CASSQAWGPEAFF	TRBV14	-	TRBJ1-1	-
TGCGCCAGCATTGGGACAGGGGACGAGCAGTACTTC	CASIGTGDEQYF	TRBV5-1	TRBD1	TRBJ2-7	-
TGTGCCAGCAGTCCTCTCCCGGGACAGGGGACAAGCTCCTACAATGAGCAGTTCTTC	CASSPLPGQGTSSYNEQFF	TRBV27	TRBD1	TRBJ2-1	-
TGCAGCGTTTCAACTACCGGGGAGCTGTTTTTT	CSVSTTGELFF	TRBV29-1	-	TRBJ2-2	-
TGTGCCAGCAGTGAACCGGGGATCGGCGGGGAGCTGTTTTTT	CASSEPGIGGELFF	TRBV2	-	TRBJ2-2	-
TGTGCCAGAAGCACTAGCGGGAGGGCGTACAATGAGCAGTTCTTC	CARSTSGRAYNEQFF	TRBV7-5	-	TRBJ2-1	-
TGCAGCGTCCGGGACGGTTCCTCCTACGAGCAGTACTTC	CSVRDGSSYEQYF	TRBV29-1	-	TRBJ2-7	-
TGTGCCAGCAGCTTAGGAGAAGAGACCCAGTACTTC	CASSLGEETQYF	TRBV7-9	-	TRBJ2-5	few
TGCGCCAGCAATCCGGCAGAACCCCACTACGAGCAGTACTTC	CASNPAEPHYEQYF	TRBV5-1	-	TRBJ2-7	-
TGTGCCAGCAGTCTACAGGGTTTCACGGCCGAGCAGTACTTC	CASSLQGFTAEQYF	TRBV27	-	TRBJ2-7	once
TGTGCCTGGAGTGTTGGGGAACCCACTGAAGCTTTCTTT	CAWSVGEPTEAFF	TRBV30	-	TRBJ1-1	-
TGTGCCAGCAGTTACTCCCGGTACACCTACTACGAGCAGTACTTC	CASSYSRYTYYEQYF	TRBV6-5	-	TRBJ2-7	-
TGTGCAGTCCGCGGGACTAGCGGGAGGGCTACTAGCACAGATACGCAGTATTTT	CAVRGTSGRATSTDTQYF	TRBV28	TRBD2	TRBJ2-3	-
TGTGCCAGCAGTGAAGCGGTGCGACAGGGCCACTCTGGGGCCAACGTCCTGACTTTC	CASSEAVRQGHSGANVLTF	TRBV6-1	TRBD1	TRBJ2-6	-
TGTGCCAGCAGCGGAATGACAGGGATGTCCGAAAAACTGTTTTTT	CASSGMTGMSEKLFF	TRBV5-6	TRBD1	TRBJ1-4	-
TGTGCCAGCAGTCAAAGGGTCCTCTATGAGCAGTTCTTC	CASSQRVLYEQFF	TRBV27	-	TRBJ2-1	-
TGTGCCAGCAGCCCAAGTCGGACTAGCACAGATACGCAGTATTTT	CASSPSRTSTDTQYF	TRBV14	-	TRBJ2-3	-
TGTGCCAGCAGTCCGGGTCACGCGGCTGGACAGCCCCAGCATTTT	CASSPGHAAGQPQHF	TRBV27	-	TRBJ1-5	-
TGTGCCAGCGGTGTGGGGGCAGGTGAAAAACTGTTTTTT	CASGVGAGEKLFF	TRBV6-1	-	TRBJ1-4	-
TGTGCCAGCAGCTTCGATCCGACAGGGGTCAGGTACGAGCAGTACTTC	CASSFDPTGVRYEQYF	TRBV11-2	TRBD1	TRBJ2-7	-
TGTGCCAGCAGTTTTGGCAGGGAAAATGAAAAACTGTTTTTT	CASSFGRENEKLFF	TRBV27	-	TRBJ1-4	-
TGTGCCAGCAGCCCTACACAGGGGTTGAACACTGAAGCTTTCTTT	CASSPTQGLNTEAFF	TRBV13	TRBD1	TRBJ1-1	-
TGTGCCAGCAGCTTAGATGGAGGACCGGGAGAGGTGCAGTACTTC	CASSLDGGPGEVQYF	TRBV11-2	-	TRBJ2-7	-
TGTGCCAGCAGCTTACTCCTCCCCCGGGACAGGGGAAGCGAGGAGACCCAGTACTTC	CASSLLLPRDRGSEETQYF	TRBV7-8	TRBD1	TRBJ2-5	-
TGTGCCAGCAGCGGAGACCTCGGACAGTTTAATGAAAAACTGTTTTTT	CASSGDLGQFNEKLFF	TRBV9	-	TRBJ1-4	-
TGTGCCAGCACGAGTAGCTCCTACAATGAGCAGTTCTTC	CASTSSSYNEQFF	TRBV9	-	TRBJ2-1	-
TGTGCCAGCAGTACCCTCGCGGATCTGGACTACACCTTC	CASSTLADLDYTF	TRBV28	-	TRBJ1-2	-
TGCAGCGTTATCCAGACAGGTGGGGGTTTAAACTATGGCTACACCTTC	CSVIQTGGGLNYGYTF	TRBV29-1	-	TRBJ1-2	-
TGTGCCAGCAGTTACTCGGGGTCCACCGGGGAGCTGTTTTTT	CASSYSGSTGELFF	TRBV6-6	-	TRBJ2-2	-
TGTGCCAGCAGCTCCGGGACTAGCGGCAACTCCTACGAGCAGTACTTC	CASSSGTSGNSYEQYF	TRBV11-2	TRBD2	TRBJ2-7	-
TGTGCCAGCAACCCCTACCGACAGGGCGGCGATACGCAGTATTTT	CASNPYRQGGDTQYF	TRBV11-2	TRBD1	TRBJ2-3	-
TGTGCCAGCAGCCCCGGACAGGGCCACTCTGGGGCCAACGTCCTGACTTTC	CASSPGQGHSGANVLTF	TRBV7-8	TRBD1	TRBJ2-6	-
TGCAGCGTTGAAGGCCAGGGGGGGGCCGACGAGCAGTACTTC	CSVEGQGGADEQYF	TRBV29-1	-	TRBJ2-7	-
TGCGCCAGCGAACCGGGGCCAATGAACACTGAAGCTTTCTTT	CASEPGPMNTEAFF	TRBV5-1	-	TRBJ1-1	-
TGTGCCAGCAGCCCAGATTTCGGAGGGAGGGAGACCCAGTACTTC	CASSPDFGGRETQYF	TRBV7-9	-	TRBJ2-5	-